This T cell receptor (beta chain) came from a study of blood T cell repertoires in COVID-19. Study information: COVID-19 samples, acute and convalescent, were from the United States, Italy and Spain. PBMCs, B-cell-depleted T cells, or T cells were the source of the cDNA or gDNA that made up the material.

The germline CDR1 and CDR2 sequences are MDHEN and SYDVKM. The CDR3 is made up of 13 amino acids. In the study's own analysis: The authors estimated nucleated cell counts from reference gene primer amplification. Some clones are missing from TCRdb's copy, which holds only in-frame ones; the method was immunoSEQ multiplex PCR. V, J and clone size were drawn from that table, and D and trimming were deduced from the DNA. The repertoire holds about 60,000 clones, with about 75% as singletons. There are a few counts of this clone. Compared with germline, one end of the junction differs, possibly owing to a read error.

Sequencing was carried out using peripheral blood. The clonotype was recovered from a human donor in a cohort sampled during active COVID-19. The rearrangement joins TRBV28 to TRBJ2-7, with a possible D match to TRBD1 (5 bases). CDR3 amino acids: CASSKSSQGRTPF. CDR3 sequence (DNA): TGTGCCAGCAGTAAAAGCTCCCAGGGCCGTACTCCCTTC.